The sequence of this T cell receptor beta chain was determined in a study of blood T cell repertoires in COVID-19. Study overall: The United States, Italy and Spain supplied acute and convalescent COVID-19 samples. PBMCs, B-cell-depleted T cells, or T cells were the source of the cDNA or gDNA that made up the material.

As originally analysed: Counts of nucleated cells, estimated from reference gene primer amplification, were obtained. Sequenced by immunoSEQ multiplex PCR; TCRdb stores in-frame clones only, minus some. V, J and clone size were drawn from that table, and D and trimming were deduced from the DNA. The repertoire holds roughly 130,000 clones, roughly 77% seen once, with under 20% in the top ten. The CDR3 sequence is 14 residues long. CDR1 SGHDN and CDR2 FVKESK come from the germline V gene. Germline trimming cut 4 bases from V and 4 bases from J; bases unmatched to any gene: 6. The receptor's source is a man in his sixties with active or convalescent COVID-19. This chain uses TRBV14 with TRBJ2-7, with 8 bases that match TRBD1. The sample was peripheral blood. CDR3 sequence: CASSRGQGVYEQYF. The DNA of the CDR3 is TGTGCCAGCAGCCGTGGACAGGGAGTATACGAGCAGTACTTC.